This TCR beta chain was captured by sequencing in a study of T cells in Graves' hyperthyroidism and ophthalmopathy. RNA transcripts gave rise to amplified TCR beta CDR3 regions. Primed by the HTBI set, a first-round RT-PCR was run on the TCR CDR3. TCRdb processed the multiplex PCR reads anew with MiXCR; each CDR3 protein has one entry. In the table there are about 330,000 distinct CDR3 sequences, roughly an eighth of which are singletons. Disease duration was under 3 months in the ophthalmopathy patients, who also had a Clinical Activity Score of at least 3 and a NOSPECS grade of at least 4. Uncontrolled infection, other autoimmune disease, pregnancy and lactation each barred patients from inclusion. The PBMCs were taken from under 12 ml of fresh peripheral blood. Trimming shortened V by 5 bases and J by 8 bases, and 16 bases separated the two germline ends. CDR3 length equals 14 residues. This clonotype was seen repeatedly, ten times or more. What it binds is not known.

Study-wide results and limits: Most expanded thyroid clonotypes above 0.001 recurred in blood.

The sequence was obtained from a woman between 35 and 50 years old with Graves' ophthalmopathy. V and J are TRBV12-3 or TRBV12-4 and TRBJ2-1; TRBD1 is a possible D gene (6 bases). Sequencing was done on a sample of blood. In nucleotides, the CDR3 is TGTGCCAGCAGTGGGTCCGTCAGGGGAGATGAGCAGTTCTTC. It yields the protein CASSGSVRGDEQFF.